These T cell receptor beta chains were read from a single sample in a study of PD-1 blockade in classical Hodgkin lymphoma. Some clones are missing from TCRdb's copy, which holds only in-frame ones; the method was immunoSEQ multiplex PCR. The top ten clones hold about 20% of a sample with about 100,000 clones, 80% to 90% of them seen once. The material sequenced was peripheral blood mononuclear cells (PBMCs), taken before the second cycle of nivolumab. The receptor source for this set is a human donor with classical Hodgkin lymphoma. The CDR3 runs from the conserved cysteine through the conserved F or W. Fields, in order: D gene, V gene, clone size, J gene, CDR3 protein, CDR3 DNA. The D gene is left open where the match is weak. Rows give clone size only sometimes, using once, few, many, or a class for an expanded clone.

d_call: -; v_call: TRBV27; clone_size: once; j_call: TRBJ2-7; cdr3_aa: CASSLSETSYEQYF; cdr3_nt: TGTGCCAGCAGTTTATCGGAGACTTCCTACGAGCAGTACTTC
d_call: -; v_call: TRBV2; clone_size: once; j_call: TRBJ2-2; cdr3_aa: CASSLQQAVNTGELFF; cdr3_nt: TGTGCCAGCAGCCTACAGCAGGCCGTGAACACCGGGGAGCTGTTTTTT
d_call: TRBD2; v_call: TRBV27; clone_size: -; j_call: TRBJ2-1; cdr3_aa: CASSPLAGVNNEQFF; cdr3_nt: TGTGCCAGCAGCCCACTAGCGGGAGTCAACAATGAGCAGTTCTTC
d_call: -; v_call: TRBV18; clone_size: few; j_call: TRBJ1-3; cdr3_aa: CASSPGISGNTIYF; cdr3_nt: TGTGCCAGCTCCCCAGGTATCTCTGGAAACACCATATATTTT
d_call: -; v_call: TRBV5-6; clone_size: once; j_call: TRBJ2-7; cdr3_aa: CASSPLADPFSYEQYF; cdr3_nt: TGTGCCAGCAGCCCCTTAGCGGATCCTTTCTCCTACGAGCAGTACTTC
d_call: -; v_call: TRBV10-3; clone_size: -; j_call: TRBJ2-5; cdr3_aa: CAISESNRKETQYF; cdr3_nt: TGTGCCATCAGTGAGTCGAATCGTAAAGAGACCCAGTACTTC
d_call: -; v_call: TRBV4-1; clone_size: -; j_call: TRBJ1-2; cdr3_aa: CASSQPGGRIAGYTF; cdr3_nt: TGCGCCAGCAGCCAACCCGGGGGGCGTATTGCTGGCTACACCTTC
d_call: TRBD1; v_call: TRBV4-2; clone_size: -; j_call: TRBJ2-7; cdr3_aa: CASSQLDRGKVDEQYF; cdr3_nt: TGTGCCAGCAGCCAACTGGACAGGGGTAAAGTCGACGAGCAGTACTTC
d_call: TRBD2; v_call: TRBV7-2; clone_size: -; j_call: TRBJ2-5; cdr3_aa: CASSLELAGLTETQYF; cdr3_nt: TGTGCCAGCAGCTTAGAACTAGCGGGTCTAACAGAGACCCAGTACTTC
d_call: -; v_call: TRBV5-1; clone_size: few; j_call: TRBJ1-1; cdr3_aa: CASRRIDSKNTEAFF; cdr3_nt: TGCGCCAGCAGGAGGATTGACAGTAAAAACACTGAAGCTTTCTTT
d_call: -; v_call: TRBV18; clone_size: -; j_call: TRBJ2-7; cdr3_aa: CASSPFTQDIPGEQYF; cdr3_nt: TGTGCCAGCTCACCATTTACTCAGGACATCCCAGGCGAGCAGTACTTC
d_call: -; v_call: TRBV2; clone_size: once; j_call: TRBJ1-4; cdr3_aa: CASSDSGATEKLFF; cdr3_nt: TGTGCCAGCAGTGATTCAGGGGCTACTGAAAAACTGTTTTTT
d_call: -; v_call: TRBV5-8; clone_size: -; j_call: TRBJ2-7; cdr3_aa: CASSRTFYEQYF; cdr3_nt: TGTGCCAGCAGTCGGACCTTCTACGAGCAGTACTTC